Listed here is a single TCR beta chain. What it recognizes is unknown. Germline loops: CDR1 SNHLY, CDR2 FYNNEI. The trim removed 6 bases at V and 0 bases at J, leaving 3 bases unmatched. CDR3 length: 15 residues. It was patients with CD8+CD57+ cell expansion by flow cytometry who were chosen for sequencing. All patients had severe acquired aplastic anemia. Blood came from patients not yet given any therapy. The sample comes from a study of CD8+CD57+ T cells in acquired aplastic anemia. TCR beta VDJ and CDR3 profiles were obtained from a genomic DNA template. TCRdb passed the reads through MiXCR, listing each CDR3 protein once. The sample holds around 220,000 distinct CDR3 sequences, almost 50% seen once. Overall study results and limits: Patients and controls shared 25 to 30 CD8+ CDR3 sequences, which appeared highly expressed in patients and within their immunodominant clones.

V is TRBV2 and J is TRBJ2-4; 9 positions agree with TRBD1. The sequenced material came from sorted CD4+, CD8+, or CD8+CD57+ T cells (not recorded which) from PBMCs. The TCR originated in a human donor with aplastic anemia. CDR3 sequence: CASRIQGAAKNIQYF. The CDR3 coding sequence is TGTGCCAGCAGAATACAGGGGGCAGCCAAAAACATTCAGTACTTC.